This TCR beta chain appears in the sequencing data of a study of blood T cells in healthy people across ages. The CDR3 totals 14 residues. V shed 8 bases, J shed 8 bases, and the junction held 11 bases outside the gene matches. Per germline, CDR1 MNHEY and CDR2 SVGAGI. Combining a sample-barcoded 5' primer with a J-beta primer mix, a second PCR ran for roughly 7 to 11 cycles. The template-switch adaptor was a 5' adaptor with 12 random nucleotides. It tagged each cDNA molecule. TCRdb redid the calling of the 5' RACE reads with MiXCR, one entry per CDR3 protein. The sample records 800,000 to 1,000,000 distinct CDR3 sequences, around 46% being singletons. Every donor contributed around 10 milliliters of peripheral blood by blood draw. The authors extracted at least 5 micrograms of total RNA per sample.

The TCR was taken from a man aged 25-40 years in good health. The chain carries TRBV6-5 and TRBJ1-4, with TRBD1 matching over 7 bases. The sequencing input was blood. CDR3 amino acids: CASGATGAGEKLFF. CDR3 coding DNA: TGTGCCAGCGGAGCCACAGGGGCAGGGGAAAAACTGTTTTTT.